The next 11 T cell receptor beta chains were all read from a single sample in a study of blood T cell repertoires in COVID-19 (dated by TCRdb to 2020 to 2021). The method was the immunoSEQ multiplex PCR assay. The clones in this table, taken by TCRdb from immuneACCESS, are in-frame only. Not every clone is retained; where verified, under half of the shortfall comes from an unresolved V gene, and the cause of the rest is unknown. This sample comprises 45,000 to 60,000 clones, 78% of them detected only once. Around 5.8% of the sample lies in the top ten. Sample: PBMCs or T cells enriched from blood (not recorded which). All receptors derive from a woman aged 45-65 years with acute COVID-19.

The chain recombines TRBV7-9 with TRBJ1-2; 8 bases map to TRBD1. The CDR3 runs to 16 residues. CDR1 SEHNR and CDR2 FQNEAQ come from the germline V gene (reference sequence). V lost 1 base, J lost 1 base, and 5 bases stayed unmatched. Here the CDR3 reads CASSLGDRTLNYGYTF. CDR3 coding DNA: TGTGCCAGCAGCTTAGGGGACAGGACCCTTAACTATGGCTACACCTTC.

A few counts support this clone. CDR3 sequence: CASSRTGGKQTYEQYF. CDR3 DNA sequence: TGTGCCAGCAGCCGGACAGGCGGAAAACAAACCTACGAGCAGTACTTC. V is TRBV7-9 and J is TRBJ2-7; 7 nucleotides line up with TRBD1. Germline V lookup: CDR1 SEHNR, CDR2 FQNEAQ (reference sequence). The trim removed 5 bases at V and 2 bases at J, leaving 12 bases unmatched. There are 16 residues in the CDR3.

This clone was counted only a few times. The V gene is TRBV11-3, the J gene TRBJ2-1; D is unclear. The CDR3 is made up of 12 amino acids. V lost 5 bases, J lost 8 bases, and 10 bases lay in between. Germline V gene data show CDR1 as SGHNT and CDR2 as YENEEA. CDR3 bases: TGTGCCAGCAGCAACACAGCTCATGAGCAGTTCTTC. This encodes CASSNTAHEQFF.

This clone has a single count. The rearrangement joins TRBV7-9 to TRBJ1-1; 10 bases are shared with TRBD1. CDR1 SEHNR and CDR2 FQNEAQ come from the germline V gene (reference sequence). This CDR3 spans 14 amino acids. The J segment lost 5 bases and the V segment lost 5 bases, leaving 5 bases of the junction unmatched. CDR3 in amino acids: CASSARTGGTEAFF. Here the CDR3 DNA reads TGTGCCAGCAGCGCTCGGACAGGGGGAACTGAAGCTTTCTTT. Looking up the rest from reference TRBV7-9 and TRBJ1-1 gives the full variable domain: DTGVSQNPRHKITKRGQNVTFRCDPISEHNRLYWYRQTLGQGPEFLTYFQNEAQLEKSRLLSDRFSAERPKGSFSTLEIQRTEQGDSAMYLCASSARTGGTEAFFGQGTRLTVV.

This clone was seen more than once but under ten times. J is TRBJ2-5 and V is TRBV11-2; the D gene is possibly TRBD1 (6 bases). The ends were cut back, 4 bases at V and 4 bases at J, with 13 bases in the middle. The germline V gene has CDR1 SGHAT and CDR2 FQNNGV. This CDR3 spans 14 amino acids. CDR3 DNA sequence: TGTGCCAGCAGCTACAGGACAGCTCCAGAGACCCAGTACTTC. This sequence encodes CASSYRTAPETQYF. The full variable domain, in which reference TRBV11-2 and TRBJ2-5 provide the parts outside the CDR3, is EAGVAQSPRYKIIEKRQSVAFWCNPISGHATLYWYQQILGQGPKLLIQFQNNGVVDDSQLPKDRFSAERLKGVDSTLKIQPAKLEDSAVYLCASSYRTAPETQYFGPGTRLLVL.

The chain links TRBV28 to TRBJ1-5; D perhaps matches TRBD1 (5 bases). The germline V gene has CDR1 MDHEN and CDR2 SYDVKM. The V and J ends lost 6 bases and 1 base respectively, with 13 bases between them. The CDR3 extends over 15 amino acids. CDR3 coding DNA: TGTGCCAGCAGACTGGGGCAGTCGAGCAATCAGCCCCAGCATTTT. This sequence encodes CASRLGQSSNQPQHF.

This chain uses TRBV5-1 with TRBJ2-7; 7 bases match TRBD1. Losses at the gene ends were 1 base for V and 7 bases for J; bases not matched to a gene: 11. Germline V CDR1 and CDR2: SGHRS, YFSETQ. The length of the CDR3 is 15 residues. The CDR3 DNA follows: TGCGCCAGCAGCTTGAGAGACAGGGACCCTCGGGAGCAGTACTTC. Residues: CASSLRDRDPREQYF.

CDR3 sequence reads: CASSDETAGYTF. CDR3 DNA: TGTGCCAGCAGTGACGAGACAGCTGGCTACACCTTC. J is TRBJ1-2 and V is TRBV6-4; weak D call: TRBD1 (5 bases). Germline-derived CDR1 and CDR2 are MRHNA and SNTAGT. Trimming removed 2 bases at V and 7 bases at J, with 8 bases between. The CDR3 covers 12 residues.

The rearrangement joins TRBV3-1 (or the pseudogene TRBV3-2) to TRBJ1-6, with D perhaps TRBD1 (5 bases). CDR3 length: 12 amino acids. CDR1 is LGHDT and CDR2 is YNNKEL in the germline V gene (reference sequence). V shed 1 base and J shed 11 bases, with 6 bases lying between them. The CDR3 loop reads CASSQGGPPLHF. The CDR3 nucleotides read TGTGCCAGCAGCCAAGGGGGCCCACCCCTCCACTTT.

This chain uses TRBV11-2 with TRBJ2-3; D remains ambiguous. The CDR3 has 12 residues. Trimming took 5 bases from V and 5 from J, leaving 8 bases between them. The germline V gene encodes CDR1 SGHAT and CDR2 FQNNGV. The CDR3 nucleotides read TGTGCCAGCAGCCACCCGGGAGATACGCAGTATTTT. Residues: CASSHPGDTQYF.

The chain is built from TRBV3-1 (or the pseudogene TRBV3-2) and TRBJ1-6; no firm D call. The germline CDR1 and CDR2 sequences are LGHDT and YNNKEL (reference sequence). V shed 3 bases and J shed 8 bases, with 5 bases lying between them. The CDR3 contains 12 residues. The CDR3 DNA reads TGTGCCAGCAGCCAGGAGGATTCACCCCTCCACTTT. It is translated as CASSQEDSPLHF.